The present T cell receptor beta chain was sequenced within a study of cytomegalovirus exposure and HLA in healthy donors. Study as a whole: The 110 million or so unique TCR beta sequences, from about 190 million T cells, were found by an earlier analysis.

Findings and limits, study-wide: Reported findings show TCR beta sequences accurately forecast HLA-A and HLA-B alleles in most subjects.

Vbeta (60) and Jbeta (13) primers were used in the PCR. Measured with immunoSEQ multiplex PCR; TCRdb has only the in-frame clones, and not every one. The sample has about 130,000 clones, 17% seen once; the top ten hold approximately 2.9%. This clone has more than one count but fewer than ten. Antigen specificity is unknown. Sequencing was performed on PBMCs. The receptor was derived from a female donor in good health and CMV-seropositive.

CDR3 residues: CASSLEIANYGYTF. In DNA form, the CDR3 reads TGTGCCAGCAGCTTAGAAATAGCTAACTATGGCTACACCTTC. V and J are TRBV7-9 and TRBJ1-2, with D unclear. Trimming left V 1 base short and J 0 bases short, with 6 bases between. Germline-derived CDR1 and CDR2 are SEHNR and FQNEAQ (reference sequence). The length of the CDR3 is 14 residues.